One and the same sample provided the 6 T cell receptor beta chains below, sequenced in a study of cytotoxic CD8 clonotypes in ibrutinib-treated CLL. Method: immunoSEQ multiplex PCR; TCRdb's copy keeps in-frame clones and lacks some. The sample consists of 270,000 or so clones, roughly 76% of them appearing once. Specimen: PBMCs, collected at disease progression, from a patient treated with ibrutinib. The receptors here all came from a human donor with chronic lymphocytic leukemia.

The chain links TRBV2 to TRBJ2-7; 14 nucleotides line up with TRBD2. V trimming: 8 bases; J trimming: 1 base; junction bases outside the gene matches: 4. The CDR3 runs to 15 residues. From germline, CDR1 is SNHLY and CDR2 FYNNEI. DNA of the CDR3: TGTGCCAGCGGGACTAGCGGGAGTAGGTCCTACGAGCAGTACTTC. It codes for CASGTSGSRSYEQYF.

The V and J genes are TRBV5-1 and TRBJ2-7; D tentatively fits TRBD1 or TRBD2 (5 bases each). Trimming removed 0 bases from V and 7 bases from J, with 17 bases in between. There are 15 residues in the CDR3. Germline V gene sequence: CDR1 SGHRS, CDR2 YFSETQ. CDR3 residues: CASSLESGLGGEQYF. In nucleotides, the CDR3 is TGCGCCAGCAGCTTGGAATCGGGGCTTGGTGGTGAGCAGTACTTC.

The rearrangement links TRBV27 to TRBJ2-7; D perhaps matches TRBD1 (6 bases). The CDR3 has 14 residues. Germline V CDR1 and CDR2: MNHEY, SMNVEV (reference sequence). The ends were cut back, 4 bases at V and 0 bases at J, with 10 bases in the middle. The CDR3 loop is CASSSLDSSYEQYF. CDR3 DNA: TGTGCCAGCAGTTCGCTGGACAGCTCCTACGAGCAGTACTTC.

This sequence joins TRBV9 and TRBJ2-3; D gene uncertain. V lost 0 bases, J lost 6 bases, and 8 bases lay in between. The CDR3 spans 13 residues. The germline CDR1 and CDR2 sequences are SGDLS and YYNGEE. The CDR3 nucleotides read TGTGCCAGCAGCGTAGCCCTGGCGGATACGCAGTATTTT. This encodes CASSVALADTQYF.

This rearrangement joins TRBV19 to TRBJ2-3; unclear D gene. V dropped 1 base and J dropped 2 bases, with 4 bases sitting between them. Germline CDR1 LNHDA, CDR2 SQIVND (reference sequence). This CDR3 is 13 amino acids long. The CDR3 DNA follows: TGTGCCAGTAGTATAGGCCCCACAGATACGCAGTATTTT. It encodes CASSIGPTDTQYF.

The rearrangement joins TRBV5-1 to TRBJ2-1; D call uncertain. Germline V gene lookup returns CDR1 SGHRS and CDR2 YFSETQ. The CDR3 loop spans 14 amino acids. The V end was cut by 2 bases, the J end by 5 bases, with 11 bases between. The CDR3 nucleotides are TGCGCCAGCAGCTTAGGTCAAATGGACAATGAGCAGTTCTTC. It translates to CASSLGQMDNEQFF.